This T cell receptor (beta chain) was found in a study of T-cell reconstitution after alpha-beta-depleted transplantation in children (dated by TCRdb to 2016 to 2018). Background on the whole study: T-cell immune reconstitution after TCRalphabeta/CD19-depleted allogeneic hematopoietic cell transplantation in children was quantitatively tracked in the study by means of TCR repertoire profiling.

The CDR3 numbers 15 residues from cysteine through phenylalanine. Left in the record is the CDR3 DNA by itself, 45 bases read in frame from the first base. Reading the germline V gene gives CDR1 SGHRS and CDR2 YFSETQ. Between the V and J ends, shortened by 4 bases and 5 bases respectively, the junction contains 18 bases. The protocol used for the library was PCR. TCRdb names Illumina HiSeq 2500 as the instrument used. Molecular barcoding was employed in the preparation of TCR libraries, with unique molecular identifiers being used to normalize TCRbeta repertoire quantification. The public reads were quality trimmed at Q25 with fastp and then assembled into clones with MiXCR by TCRdb, keeping productive beta chains. CDR3 protein duplicates are merged, each entry listing the most common genes and DNA. The sample yields 230,000 or so distinct CDR3 sequences; around 9.7% were counted once. The ten largest clones take up roughly 5.1% of the sample.

This clonotype was counted many times. Which antigen it targets is not known. No clone much larger than this one lies a single base away; base qualities are absent. This material consisted of PBMCs from the stem cell graft donor, taken from the stem cell graft. This clonotype was obtained from a human donor who donated a stem cell graft to a child with SCID. The V gene is TRBV5-1 and the J gene is TRBJ1-1; the D gene identity is not certain. The CDR3 sequence is CASSATPGRETEAFF. The nucleotides are TGCGCCAGCAGCGCGACTCCCGGAAGGGAGACTGAAGCTTTCTTT.